A selection of T cell receptor beta chains follows, all from one sample in a study of T cell responses to AZD1222 COVID-19 vaccine. This table comes from immunoSEQ multiplex PCR, and its TCRdb copy is limited to in-frame clones, with some not included. The table shows about 110,000 clones, with about 87% occurring only once. The sample in question was peripheral blood, obtained 28 days after the second AZD1222 dose. The receptor set was obtained from an adult who received the AZD1222 COVID-19 vaccine. The CDR3 runs from the conserved cysteine through the conserved F or W. Fields, in order: V gene, J gene, clone size, CDR3 protein. Where a row states a size, it is once, few, many or the class of an expanded clone; other rows omit it.

>TRBV29-1|TRBJ1-5|NA
CSVDRKGNQPQHF
>TRBV9|TRBJ2-1|NA
CASSVEAYSYNEQFF
>TRBV7-2|TRBJ2-1|NA
CASSLQGDSYNEQFF
>TRBV10-3|TRBJ2-1|NA
CAISEGQGGVDEQFF
>TRBV7-2|TRBJ1-6|NA
CASSEKPGPYNSPLHF
>TRBV5-6|TRBJ2-5|NA
CASSYGTPVGETQYF
>TRBV19|TRBJ2-7|NA
CASSLRRTSGDPYEQYF
>TRBV12-3/TRBV12-4|TRBJ1-2|NA
CASSFSRDSGYTF
>TRBV24-1|TRBJ1-2|few
CATSTGDWPYGYTF
>TRBV21-1|TRBJ1-5|NA
CASRLNRGTFNQPQHF
>TRBV4-1|TRBJ1-5|NA
CASSITLNRVSNQPQHF
>TRBV29-1|TRBJ2-7|NA
CSVEDRRSAYEQYF
>TRBV7-8|TRBJ1-5|NA
CASSLNVKEPQHF
>TRBV11-3|TRBJ1-1|NA
CASSPSRGDTEAFF
>TRBV27|TRBJ2-1|NA
CASSSKPGDEQFF
>TRBV6-2/TRBV6-3|TRBJ1-1|NA
CASSSLGPSTEAFF
>TRBV7-9|TRBJ1-1|NA
CASSPTKRGTEAFF
>TRBV7-2|TRBJ1-1|NA
CASSLGLGQNTEAFF
>TRBV7-3|TRBJ2-3|NA
CASTLGREDTQYF
>TRBV3-1/TRBV3-2|TRBJ2-5|NA
CASSQDVETQYF
>TRBV6-5|TRBJ1-2|NA
CASSYETGGLGYTF
>TRBV9|TRBJ1-1|NA
CASSIGTGGGTEAFF
>TRBV15|TRBJ1-5|NA
CATSRARQGGQPQHF
>TRBV4-3|TRBJ2-5|NA
CASSQAFGGAGTQYF
>TRBV11-1|TRBJ1-1|NA
CASSFTGLNTEAFF
>TRBV5-4|TRBJ2-7|NA
CASSSHLGDRGSPYEQYF
>TRBV6-5|TRBJ1-1|NA
CASSFGRPAEAFF
>TRBV19|TRBJ1-3|NA
CASTPRGQTGNTIYF
>TRBV7-9|TRBJ1-2|few
CASSLGASNYGYTF
>TRBV5-1|TRBJ2-5|once
CASSLSPTAKETQYF
>TRBV3-1/TRBV3-2|TRBJ2-5|NA
CASSQGGGRETQYF
>TRBV14|TRBJ2-1|NA
CASSHNQRISYNEQFF
>TRBV18|TRBJ1-5|once
CASRQSQNQPQHF
>TRBV15|TRBJ2-1|NA
CATSRDSASGRMFF
>TRBV6-5|TRBJ2-3|NA
CASSYGRRGVDTQYF
>TRBV7-3|TRBJ2-3|NA
CASSLMGTITDTQYF
>TRBV3-1/TRBV3-2|TRBJ2-1|NA
CASSPPWNPDNEQFF
>TRBV7-9|TRBJ1-1|NA
CATRTSGTEAFF
>TRBV30|TRBJ1-6|NA
CAWRAAESSYNSPLHF
>TRBV2|TRBJ1-2|NA
CASRPSTGANYGYTF
>TRBV5-6|TRBJ1-3|NA
CASSLLLTGNTIYF